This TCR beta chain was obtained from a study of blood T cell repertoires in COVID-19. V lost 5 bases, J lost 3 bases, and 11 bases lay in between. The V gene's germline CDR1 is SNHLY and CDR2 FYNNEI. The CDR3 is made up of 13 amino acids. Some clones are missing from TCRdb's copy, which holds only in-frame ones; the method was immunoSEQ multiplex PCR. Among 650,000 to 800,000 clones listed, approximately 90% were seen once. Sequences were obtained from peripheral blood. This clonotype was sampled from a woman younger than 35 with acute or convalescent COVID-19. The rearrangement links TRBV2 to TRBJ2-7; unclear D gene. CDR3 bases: TGTGCCAGCAGTCCTCCAGGTTACTACGAGCAGTACTTC. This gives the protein CASSPPGYYEQYF. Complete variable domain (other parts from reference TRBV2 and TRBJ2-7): EPEVTQTPSHQVTQMGQEVILRCVPISNHLYFYWYRQILGQKVEFLVSFYNNEISEKSEIFDDQFSVERPDGSNFTLKIRSTKLEDSAMYFCASSPPGYYEQYFGPGTRLTVT.